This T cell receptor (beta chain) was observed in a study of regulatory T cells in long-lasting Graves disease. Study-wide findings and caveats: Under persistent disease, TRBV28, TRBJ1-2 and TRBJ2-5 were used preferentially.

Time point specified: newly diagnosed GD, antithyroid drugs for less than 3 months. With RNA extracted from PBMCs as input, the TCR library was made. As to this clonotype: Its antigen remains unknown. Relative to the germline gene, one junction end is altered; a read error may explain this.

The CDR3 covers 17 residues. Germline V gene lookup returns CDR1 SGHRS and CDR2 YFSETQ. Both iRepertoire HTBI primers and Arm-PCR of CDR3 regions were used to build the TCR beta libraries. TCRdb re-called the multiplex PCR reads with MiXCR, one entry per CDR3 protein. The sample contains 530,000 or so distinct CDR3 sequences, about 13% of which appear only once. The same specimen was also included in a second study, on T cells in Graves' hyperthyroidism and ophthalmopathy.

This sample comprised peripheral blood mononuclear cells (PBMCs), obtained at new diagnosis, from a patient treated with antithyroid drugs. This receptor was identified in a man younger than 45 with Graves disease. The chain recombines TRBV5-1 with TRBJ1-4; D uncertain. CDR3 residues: CASSLGVGRESNEKLFF. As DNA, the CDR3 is TGTGCCAGCAGCTTGGGAGTAGGGCGGGAGTCTAATGAAAAACTGTTTTTT.